The following is a T cell receptor (beta chain) sequence with its context. Its antigen is unidentified. This sample is part of a study of T cells in Graves' hyperthyroidism and ophthalmopathy. A patient was excluded if there was uncontrolled infection, other autoimmune disease, pregnancy or lactation. Germline assignment: CDR1 SGHNT and CDR2 YYREEE (reference sequence). The CDR3 has 13 amino acids. Trimming removed 5 bases from V and 6 bases from J, with 14 bases in between. Amplification of TCR beta CDR3 regions was performed using RNA transcripts as template. HTBI primers were the set used in a first-round RT-PCR of the TCR CDR3. In TCRdb, the multiplex PCR reads were re-called with MiXCR into one record per CDR3 protein. The data show 550,000 to 700,000 distinct CDR3 sequences, under 60% seen once. General study points: Ophthalmopathy was told apart from stable hyperthyroidism by a 13 V-J model.

The clonotype originates from an adult woman with Graves' disease, either hyperthyroidism or ophthalmopathy (not recorded which). Sequencing was performed on peripheral blood or thyroid tissue (not recorded which). The V call is TRBV5-4, the J call TRBJ2-5; D might be TRBD2 (7 bases). CDR3 sequence reads: CASRRGGGKTQYF. The CDR3, as DNA: TGTGCCAGCAGGAGGGGAGGGGGAAAGACCCAGTACTTC.